Each of the 14 T cell receptor beta chains below was sequenced from the same sample in a study of blood T cells in healthy people across ages. A second PCR, run for about 7 to 12 cycles, used a sample-barcoded 5' primer plus a J-beta primer mix. Each CDR3 protein is one row after TCRdb ran MiXCR on the 5' RACE reads. The sample contains about 800,000 distinct CDR3 sequences, around 25% of which appear only once. The same data also contributed to another study, on T cells of mothers and their children.

The specimen was blood. The source of these receptors is a boy aged 5-17 years in good health.

V is TRBV29-1 and J is TRBJ2-1; 15 positions match TRBD2. V was pared by 7 bases and J by 4 bases, with 8 bases of the junction left unmatched. This CDR3 comprises 16 residues. The V gene's germline CDR1 is SQVTM and CDR2 ANQGSEA. The CDR3 coding sequence is TGCAGCGCCGCGGGACTAGCGGGGGGACCTTACAATGAGCAGTTCTTC. Translated: CSAAGLAGGPYNEQFF.

There are a few counts of this clonotype. The chain couples TRBV14 to TRBJ2-5, with TRBD2 matching over 14 bases. Per the germline V gene, CDR1 is SGHDN and CDR2 is FVKESK. This CDR3 is built from 16 residues. The junction had 2 bases not matched to a gene; V was cut back by 2 bases and J by 3 bases. This CDR3 reads CASSQTGLAGEETQYF. The CDR3 region has the DNA TGTGCCAGCAGCCAAACGGGACTAGCGGGAGAAGAGACCCAGTACTTC.

The chain is built from TRBV27 and TRBJ2-5, with D possibly TRBD2 on 6 matching bases. Germline V gene sequence: CDR1 MNHEY, CDR2 SMNVEV (reference sequence). V was cut by 7 bases and J by 0 bases, with 15 bases left in between. CDR3 length equals 15 residues. The CDR3 sequence: CASKATSLYQETQYF. In nucleotides, the CDR3 is TGTGCCAGCAAGGCTACTAGCCTTTACCAAGAGACCCAGTACTTC.

This clonotype appeared a few times. One base away lies a much larger clone, so this may be a sequencing read error. The chain carries TRBV20-1 and TRBJ1-3; 7 bases are a match to TRBD1. Germline V gene sequence: CDR1 DFQATT, CDR2 SNEGSKA (reference sequence). The CDR3 covers 15 residues. CDR3 region: CSAQTGTNSGNTVYF. In DNA, the CDR3 is TGCAGTGCACAGACAGGGACGAACTCTGGAAACACCGTATATTTT.

V usage is TRBV29-1 and J usage is TRBJ1-1; no reliable D call. V was clipped by 0 bases and J by 2 bases, with 4 bases between them. From germline, CDR1 is SQVTM and CDR2 ANQGSEA. The CDR3 has 12 amino acids. The CDR3: CSVEDINTEAFF. In DNA, the CDR3 is TGCAGCGTTGAAGATATAAACACTGAAGCTTTCTTT.

This clonotype was found a few times. The chain carries TRBV24-1 and TRBJ2-1, with D uncertain. Trimming stripped 5 bases from V and 4 bases from J, with 8 bases between. Germline CDR1 is KGHDR and CDR2 is SFDVKD. CDR3 size: 13 residues. The CDR3, as DNA: TGTGCCACCAGTGCTGTCGATTACAATGAGCAGTTCTTC. It translates to CATSAVDYNEQFF.

V is TRBV7-2 and J is TRBJ2-2, with TRBD2 identical over 10 bases. CDR1 and CDR2 (germline): SGHTA, FQGNSA. This CDR3 comprises 16 residues. Trimming removed 1 base from V and 5 bases from J; junction bases left unmatched: 4. The chain's CDR3 is CASSLVFSGRTGELFF. CDR3 nucleotide sequence: TGTGCCAGCAGCTTAGTTTTTAGCGGGAGGACCGGGGAGCTGTTTTTT.

This clonotype has just a few counts. V usage is TRBV6-2 or TRBV6-3 and J usage is TRBJ1-2, with TRBD1 matching 7 bases. This CDR3 has 12 amino acids. Germline V CDR1 and CDR2: MNHEY, SVGEGT. Unmatched junction bases numbered 6, after V lost 7 bases and J lost 7 bases. The CDR3 DNA is TGTGCCAGCATGAGACAGGGATCTGGCTACACCTTC. Encoded protein: CASMRQGSGYTF.

The chain links TRBV3-1 to TRBJ2-2; a weak D match, TRBD1 (6 bases). This CDR3 has 15 amino acids. Germline V lookup: CDR1 LGHDT, CDR2 YNNKEL (reference sequence). V gave up 0 bases and J gave up 7 bases, with 12 bases separating them. CDR3 sequence reads: CASSQEVLRGGELFF. For the CDR3, the DNA is TGTGCCAGCAGCCAAGAAGTCCTCAGGGGCGGGGAGCTGTTTTTT.

This clonotype was counted a few times. V usage is TRBV4-3 and J usage is TRBJ1-1, with 7 bases identical to TRBD1. CDR3 length: 14 residues. Germline values: CDR1 LGHNA, CDR2 YSLEER. After removal of 2 bases from V and 10 bases from J, the junction contained 10 bases not matched to a gene. Here the CDR3 reads CASSQSLTGDRAFF. CDR3 DNA: TGCGCCAGCAGCCAAAGTCTAACAGGGGACCGAGCTTTCTTT.

This chain links TRBV27 with TRBJ2-7; TRBD1 is a possible D gene (5 bases). The germline V and J ends were trimmed by 1 base and 3 bases, with 16 bases remaining between them. The CDR3 has 16 amino acids. The germline V gene has CDR1 MNHEY and CDR2 SMNVEV (reference sequence). In nucleotides, the CDR3 is TGTGCCAGCAGTTTATACGACAGAGGTTCAGACTACGAGCAGTACTTC. Translated: CASSLYDRGSDYEQYF.

The chain links TRBV12-3 or TRBV12-4 to TRBJ1-1, with D unresolved. V dropped 6 bases and J dropped 0 bases, with 8 bases sitting between them. The CDR3 is made up of 13 amino acids. The chain's CDR3 is CASRHTLNTEAFF. The CDR3 DNA reads TGTGCCAGCAGGCACACACTGAACACTGAAGCTTTCTTT.

The CDR3 here is CASSWAEGGYTF. The DNA of the CDR3 is TGTGCCAGCAGTTGGGCGGAGGGTGGCTACACCTTC. The J gene is TRBJ1-2, the V gene TRBV12-3 or TRBV12-4; no definite D call. CDR3 length: 12 amino acids. Trimming left V 4 bases short and J 7 bases short, with 10 bases between.

CDR3: CASSLTSVEKLFF. CDR3 DNA sequence: TGTGCCAGCAGTTTAACCTCAGTTGAAAAACTGTTTTTT. V gene TRBV12-3 or TRBV12-4 combines with J gene TRBJ1-4, with no clear D. V dropped 2 bases and J dropped 7 bases, with 8 bases sitting between them. This CDR3 contains 13 residues.